One sample yielded the 30 T cell receptor beta chains listed below, sequenced in a study of OX40 agonist ivuxolimab in advanced cancers. Clones were read by immunoSEQ multiplex PCR, and TCRdb kept only the in-frame ones, dropping some. Here the sample spans 85,000 to 90,000 clones, more than 80% being singletons. Sequences were derived from CD4+ or CD8+ T cells sorted from blood, sampled in a trial of the OX40 agonist ivuxolimab. The origin of the receptors is an adult with an advanced solid tumor such as melanoma, head and neck, liver or kidney cancer.

V is TRBV6-1 and J is TRBJ1-3; perhaps TRBD1 as D (5 bases). Germline values: CDR1 MNHNS, CDR2 SASEGT. CDR3 size: 15 residues. Trimming cost V 6 bases and J 0 bases, with 12 bases left between them. CDR3 sequence (DNA): TGTGCCAGCAGCCGGCGACAGAGCTCTGGAAACACCATATATTTT. Translating gives CASSRRQSSGNTIYF.

This clone was picked up one time. The chain uses TRBV10-3 and TRBJ2-7, with D tentatively TRBD1 (5 bases). The V end was cut by 7 bases, the J end by 1 base, with 11 bases between. Germline V gives CDR1 ENHRY, CDR2 SYGVKD. CDR3 length: 13 residues. Here the CDR3 reads CAIIEDISYEQYF. In DNA, the CDR3 is TGTGCCATCATAGAGGACATTTCCTACGAGCAGTACTTC.

J is TRBJ1-1 and V is TRBV10-3; 7 bases agree with TRBD1. Germline CDR1 reads ENHRY; CDR2 reads SYGVKD. With 5 bases clipped from V and 6 bases from J, the junction kept 6 bases outside the gene matches. This CDR3 is 13 amino acids long. CDR3 sequence reads: CAISWTGGPEAFF. CDR3 DNA sequence: TGTGCCATCAGTTGGACAGGAGGGCCTGAAGCTTTCTTT.

The V and J genes are TRBV19 and TRBJ1-2; D remains ambiguous. CDR3 size: 14 residues. Between the trimmed V and J ends, which lost 6 bases and 4 bases, there was a span of 15 bases. Germline loops: CDR1 LNHDA, CDR2 SQIVND (reference sequence). CDR3 sequence (DNA): TGTGCCAGTAGCCTACAACCCGCTAGCTATGGCTACACCTTC. Translation gives CASSLQPASYGYTF.

The chain uses TRBV11-2 and TRBJ1-4; 8 bases agree with TRBD1. Germline V gene sequence: CDR1 SGHAT, CDR2 FQNNGV. Losses at the gene ends were 2 bases for V and 8 bases for J; bases not matched to a gene: 7. The CDR3 runs to 15 residues. The CDR3 DNA is TGTGCCAGCAGCTTATTCCAGGGGGCGGGAGAAAAACTGTTTTTT. Encoded protein: CASSLFQGAGEKLFF. Complete variable domain (other parts from reference TRBV11-2 and TRBJ1-4): EAGVAQSPRYKIIEKRQSVAFWCNPISGHATLYWYQQILGQGPKLLIQFQNNGVVDDSQLPKDRFSAERLKGVDSTLKIQPAKLEDSAVYLCASSLFQGAGEKLFFGSGTQLSVL.

The chain couples TRBV25-1 to TRBJ1-1, with D tentatively TRBD1 (5 bases). There are 13 residues in the CDR3. V was cut by 10 bases and J by 1 base, with 13 bases left in between. CDR1 is MGHDK, CDR2 SYGVNS, per germline. This CDR3 reads CATKQDPNTEAFF. CDR3 DNA sequence: TGTGCCACCAAACAGGACCCGAACACTGAAGCTTTCTTT.

V and J are TRBV7-2 and TRBJ2-1; tentatively, D is TRBD1 or TRBD2 (6 bases each). The length of the CDR3 is 15 residues. V gave up 2 bases and J gave up 4 bases, with 12 bases separating them. Germline CDR1 reads SGHTA; CDR2 reads FQGNSA. Here the CDR3 reads CASSLFEGGYNEQFF. Here the CDR3 DNA reads TGTGCCAGCAGCTTATTTGAGGGGGGATACAATGAGCAGTTCTTC.

The V gene is TRBV4-1, the J gene TRBJ2-5; possibly TRBD2 for D (7 bases). V was trimmed by 0 bases and J by 5 bases, leaving 10 bases between them. Germline CDR1 and CDR2: MGHRA and YSYEKL. The CDR3 is 14 residues long. The CDR3 region is CASSQDRGGETQYF. The CDR3 nucleotides are TGCGCCAGCAGCCAAGATCGCGGGGGCGAGACCCAGTACTTC.

The V gene is TRBV7-9, the J gene TRBJ2-4; 11 nucleotides match TRBD1. The CDR3 runs to 19 residues. In germline, CDR1 is SEHNR, CDR2 FQNEAQ (reference sequence). Trimming cost V 7 bases and J 3 bases; bases outside gene matches: 17. The CDR3 region is CASTPNTWDRGLGKNIQYF. DNA of the CDR3: TGTGCCAGCACCCCAAATACATGGGACAGGGGGTTAGGCAAAAACATTCAGTACTTC.

The rearrangement uses TRBV10-2 and TRBJ1-4, with no clear D. CDR1 is WSHSY and CDR2 is SAAADI in the germline V gene. V dropped 3 bases and J dropped 4 bases, with 9 bases sitting between them. The CDR3 totals 14 residues. CDR3: CASSDRPLNEKLFF. The CDR3 DNA is TGCGCCAGCAGTGACAGACCGCTTAATGAAAAACTGTTTTTT.

The table lists this clone with a count of one. J is TRBJ2-2 and V is TRBV5-1; TRBD1 matches 8 bases. This CDR3 spans 14 amino acids. CDR1 is SGHRS, CDR2 YFSETQ, per germline. V gave up 2 bases and J gave up 6 bases; unmatched junction bases: 3. CDR3 sequence: CASSFSDRAGELFF. CDR3 bases: TGCGCCAGCAGCTTCTCGGACAGGGCCGGGGAGCTGTTTTTT.

The genes are TRBV5-5 and TRBJ2-5; D not certain. CDR1 is SGHKS and CDR2 is YYEKEE in the germline V gene (reference sequence). The ends were cut back, 5 bases at V and 5 bases at J, with 7 bases in the middle. The CDR3 sequence is 11 residues long. CDR3 DNA sequence: TGTGCCAGCAGGATCGGGGAGACCCAGTACTTC. This translates into CASRIGETQYF.

The V call is TRBV19, the J call TRBJ1-5; D call uncertain. This CDR3 has 15 amino acids. Trimming took 2 bases from V and 0 from J, leaving 8 bases between them. CDR1 LNHDA and CDR2 SQIVND come from the germline V gene (reference sequence). CDR3 in amino acids: CASSILHHSNQPQHF. The DNA of the CDR3 is TGTGCCAGTAGTATACTACACCATAGCAATCAGCCCCAGCATTTT.

In its sample, this clone was seen a few times. The chain links TRBV18 to TRBJ1-1; 10 nucleotides agree with TRBD1. J lost 6 bases, V lost 4 bases, and 8 bases had no gene match. The V gene's germline CDR1 is KGHSH and CDR2 LQKENI. The CDR3 covers 15 residues. The CDR3 bases are TGTGCCAGCTCACAGACAGGGGGCAAGGACGCTGAAGCTTTCTTT. Translated, it gives CASSQTGGKDAEAFF.

The chain combines TRBV11-2 with TRBJ1-1, with a weak D call TRBD1 (5 bases). CDR1 is SGHAT, CDR2 FQNNGV, per germline. The CDR3 spans 15 residues. The germline V and J ends were trimmed by 8 bases and 0 bases, with 16 bases remaining between them. In DNA form, the CDR3 reads TGTGCCAGCGTGGGGGGATACTATGTGAACACTGAAGCTTTCTTT. Its protein product is CASVGGYYVNTEAFF.

Here the CDR3 DNA reads TGTGCCAGCAGCCCGCAGGCACAAGAGACCCAGTACTTC. Translated: CASSPQAQETQYF. The rearrangement links TRBV7-3 to TRBJ2-5; D is uncertain. This CDR3 spans 13 amino acids. Germline CDR1 reads SGHTA; CDR2 reads FQGTGA. The V end was cut by 5 bases, the J end by 2 bases, with 9 bases between. Using reference TRBV7-3 and TRBJ2-5 for the parts outside the CDR3, the full variable domain is GAGVSQTPSNKVTEKGKYVELRCDPISGHTALYWYRQSLGQGPEFLIYFQGTGAADDSGLPNDRFFAVRPEGSVSTLKIQRTERGDSAVYLCASSPQAQETQYFGPGTRLLVL.

The V call is TRBV28, the J call TRBJ2-7, with 12 bases identical to TRBD1. The germline gives CDR1 MDHEN, CDR2 SYDVKM. This CDR3 is built from 15 residues. Trimming removed 2 bases from V and 5 bases from J; junction bases left unmatched: 4. CDR3 coding DNA: TGTGCCAGCAGTTTAGCCGGGACAGGGGGCGACGAGCAGTACTTC. Amino acid sequence: CASSLAGTGGDEQYF.

The chain links TRBV28 to TRBJ1-4; possible D gene TRBD1, 5 bases. The CDR3 is 16 residues long. V was clipped by 4 bases and J by 7 bases, with 19 bases between them. Germline V CDR1 and CDR2: MDHEN, SYDVKM. CDR3 DNA: TGTGCCAGCAGTTCTTACACTGAGGGGCATGTTGAAAAACTGTTTTTT. Protein: CASSSYTEGHVEKLFF.

This clone appeared a single time. CDR3 sequence: CASSPIYPGQGARKAFF. CDR3 DNA: TGTGCCAGCAGCCCTATTTACCCGGGACAGGGGGCGCGGAAAGCTTTCTTT. J is TRBJ1-1 and V is TRBV5-6; 12 nucleotides line up with TRBD1. Trimming removed 4 bases from V and 9 bases from J; junction bases left unmatched: 16. Per germline, CDR1 SGHDT and CDR2 YYEEEE. The CDR3 is made up of 17 amino acids.

For the CDR3, the DNA is TGCGCCAGCACCTCCTCCGGGCCGGGGGGGTATGGCTACACCTTC. This translates into CASTSSGPGGYGYTF. The V and J genes are TRBV5-1 and TRBJ1-2, with D possibly being TRBD1 (5 bases). The CDR3 runs 15 residues. The V end was cut by 6 bases, the J end by 5 bases, with 20 bases between. Per the germline V gene, CDR1 is SGHRS and CDR2 is YFSETQ.

The chain couples TRBV19 to TRBJ1-4; D perhaps matches TRBD1 (6 bases). The CDR3 length is 16 residues. Germline V gene sequence: CDR1 LNHDA, CDR2 SQIVND (reference sequence). V was trimmed by 4 bases and J by 3 bases, leaving 15 bases between them. The CDR3 region is CASSTQQGGANEKLFF. In DNA, the CDR3 is TGTGCCAGTAGTACCCAACAGGGAGGTGCTAATGAAAAACTGTTTTTT.

This clone was observed a single time. The rearrangement joins TRBV4-3 to TRBJ2-7; 7 nucleotides match TRBD1. CDR3 length equals 14 residues. V dropped 1 base and J dropped 4; count of bases not matched to a gene: 4. Germline lookup yields CDR1 LGHNA and CDR2 YSLEER. CDR3 DNA sequence: TGCGCCAGCAGCCAAGCCGGCAGGGGGTACGAGCAGTACTTC. Translation: CASSQAGRGYEQYF.

The chain recombines TRBV5-1 with TRBJ2-3; 7 nucleotides match TRBD2. Germline V gene lookup returns CDR1 SGHRS and CDR2 YFSETQ. This CDR3 contains 13 residues. V lost 3 bases to trimming and J lost 2 bases; unmatched junction nucleotides: 0. The CDR3 DNA follows: TGCGCCAGCAGCTGGGACTACACAGATACGCAGTATTTT. This codes for CASSWDYTDTQYF.

V gene TRBV9 combines with J gene TRBJ2-5; D is undetermined. The CDR3 sequence is 15 residues long. Trimming stripped 3 bases from V and 5 bases from J, with 17 bases between. Germline V gene lookup returns CDR1 SGDLS and CDR2 YYNGEE. The CDR3 is CASSGRQWDAETQYF. CDR3 coding DNA: TGTGCCAGCAGCGGTCGACAATGGGATGCGGAGACCCAGTACTTC.

The chain couples TRBV4-3 to TRBJ2-3; TRBD2 matches 7 bases. The CDR3 contains 18 residues. CDR1 LGHNA and CDR2 YSLEER come from the germline V gene. Trimming removed 4 bases from V and 5 bases from J; junction bases left unmatched: 18. The CDR3 spells CASSLRGLREGSGDTQYF. In DNA form, the CDR3 reads TGCGCCAGCAGCCTCCGGGGTTTGAGGGAGGGGTCTGGAGATACGCAGTATTTT.

The genes are TRBV6-5 and TRBJ2-3; 7 bases agree with TRBD2. The CDR3 is 14 amino acids. With V trimmed by 2 bases and J by 3 bases, 2 bases remained unmatched. Looked up from germline, CDR1 is MNHEY and CDR2 is SVGAGI. The CDR3: CASSYAGVTDTQYF. CDR3 DNA: TGTGCCAGCAGTTACGCGGGGGTGACAGATACGCAGTATTTT.

The V gene is TRBV7-2, the J gene TRBJ1-1; D uncertain. The CDR3 covers 13 residues. Germline loops: CDR1 SGHTA, CDR2 FQGNSA. V was clipped by 3 bases and J by 3 bases, with 8 bases between them. The CDR3 nucleotides are TGTGCCAGCAGCTTGCAGGTGTACACTGAAGCTTTCTTT. Protein sequence: CASSLQVYTEAFF.

In its sample, this clone was seen once. This chain uses TRBV29-1 with TRBJ1-4; D is perhaps TRBD1 (5 bases). The CDR3 is 13 residues long. CDR1 SQVTM and CDR2 ANQGSEA come from the germline V gene. With 4 bases removed from V and 4 bases from J, the gap between germline ends came to 10 bases. The CDR3 sequence: CSVVRDGNEKLFF. The CDR3 nucleotides are TGCAGCGTTGTGAGGGACGGTAATGAAAAACTGTTTTTT.

V usage is TRBV2 and J usage is TRBJ1-1; TRBD1 agrees at 9 bases. CDR1 and CDR2 from the germline V gene are SNHLY and FYNNEI. There are 14 residues in the CDR3. Trimming cost V 6 bases and J 6 bases; bases outside gene matches: 8. Here the CDR3 DNA reads TGTGCCAGCAGAATGTCACAGGGGGCCGCTGAAGCTTTCTTT. Its translation: CASRMSQGAAEAFF.

The chain joins TRBV7-2 to TRBJ1-1; D is unclear. The CDR3 runs to 15 residues. The germline CDR1 and CDR2 sequences are SGHTA and FQGNSA. Between the trimmed V and J ends, which lost 5 bases and 5 bases, there was a span of 18 bases. This chain's CDR3 is CASSTTLNLGTEAFF. CDR3 bases: TGTGCCAGCAGCACAACTTTAAATTTAGGGACTGAAGCTTTCTTT.